A single sample is the source of the 29 T cell receptor beta chains below, sequenced in a study of monozygotic twins with inflammatory bowel disease. TCRdb reprocessed the 5' RACE reads and reports one entry per CDR3 protein, with no DNA. The sample yields some 400,000 distinct CDR3 sequences, of which the top ten take up about 2.3%. The sequencing sample was made of blood. All receptors come from a human donor with ulcerative colitis or Crohn's disease, or a healthy co-twin of an affected twin (not recorded which).

The V gene is TRBV7-9, the J gene TRBJ2-3. The CDR3 has 12 residues. From germline, CDR1 is SEHNR and CDR2 FQNEAQ (reference sequence). CDR3 sequence reads: CASRYGADTQYF.

The chain is built from TRBV9 and TRBJ2-1. This CDR3 region has 15 residues. Germline V CDR1 and CDR2: SGDLS, YYNGEE. The CDR3 spells CASSLSGRTYNEQFF.

This chain links TRBV7-2 with TRBJ2-1; TCRdb calls TRBD1, which cannot be checked without DNA. The CDR3 runs to 15 residues. CDR1 and CDR2 (germline): SGHTA, FQGNSA. CDR3: CASSLAAGVYNEQFF.

The chain recombines TRBV5-1 with TRBJ1-6. CDR3 length: 15 amino acids. Germline values: CDR1 SGHRS, CDR2 YFSETQ. The CDR3 region is CASSLVSGSDSPLHF.

The chain recombines TRBV18 with TRBJ2-1. This CDR3 contains 15 residues. Germline V gene sequence: CDR1 KGHSH, CDR2 LQKENI. The CDR3 loop is CASSPRGAPLNEQFF.

CDR3: CASIPQGAGGTDTQYF. The chain couples TRBV7-2 to TRBJ2-3; TCRdb designates TRBD2, a call that cannot be tested without DNA. This CDR3 has 16 residues. Germline lookup yields CDR1 SGHTA and CDR2 FQGNSA.

This rearrangement joins TRBV12-3 or TRBV12-4 to TRBJ2-5. This CDR3 is 12 amino acids long. The CDR3 sequence: CASCSFQETQYF.

This chain joins TRBV5-1 and TRBJ2-7. From germline, CDR1 is SGHRS and CDR2 YFSETQ. The CDR3 consists of 14 residues. The CDR3: CASSRSDSYYEQYF.

This chain links TRBV5-6 with TRBJ2-4; TCRdb proposes TRBD1, but this gene call is untestable without DNA. The CDR3 is 15 residues long. CDR1 and CDR2 from the germline V gene are SGHDT and YYEEEE. The CDR3 sequence: CASREAGRAKNIQYF.

The chain uses TRBV20-1 and TRBJ1-5; TCRdb's assignment of TRBD1 cannot be checked, as there is no DNA. The length of the CDR3 is 16 residues. Germline V gives CDR1 DFQATT, CDR2 SNEGSKA (reference sequence). The CDR3 loop reads CSASRGGQGSNQPQHF.

This chain joins TRBV2 and TRBJ1-1; the TCRdb call, TRBD1, lacks DNA for checking. Germline V CDR1 and CDR2: SNHLY, FYNNEI. The CDR3 is made up of 14 amino acids. CDR3 sequence reads: CAGSGTRGNTEAFF.

The chain has TRBV4-2 and TRBJ2-3. The CDR3 consists of 12 residues. The germline CDR1 and CDR2 sequences are LGHNA and YNFKEQ. CDR3 sequence: CASSARPDTQYF.

The chain links TRBV29-1 to TRBJ2-7. Germline V gives CDR1 SQVTM, CDR2 ANQGSEA. The CDR3 extends over 12 amino acids. CDR3 amino acids: CSFAGVGYEQYF.

The chain has TRBV20-1 and TRBJ2-2; TCRdb indicates TRBD1, and absent DNA this call remains unverified. The CDR3 is made up of 14 amino acids. Per germline, CDR1 DFQATT and CDR2 SNEGSKA (reference sequence). CDR3: CSAREQPGTGELFF.

The rearrangement uses TRBV20-1 and TRBJ2-7; with no DNA, the TCRdb D assignment of TRBD1 cannot be verified. The CDR3 loop spans 14 amino acids. Per the germline V gene, CDR1 is DFQATT and CDR2 is SNEGSKA (reference sequence). The CDR3 sequence: CSALGQAPSYEQYF.

V gene TRBV2 combines with J gene TRBJ1-5. Germline V gives CDR1 SNHLY, CDR2 FYNNEI. This CDR3 has 14 amino acids. The CDR3 loop is CASSAGERDQPQHF.

The genes are TRBV10-3 and TRBJ1-1. This CDR3 is 14 amino acids long. Germline CDR1 reads ENHRY; CDR2 reads SYGVKD. The CDR3 loop reads CAINGRPTSSEAFF.

The gene calls are TRBV5-1 and TRBJ1-4; absent DNA, TCRdb's TRBD1 call cannot be checked. CDR3 length equals 15 residues. From germline, CDR1 is SGHRS and CDR2 YFSETQ. The CDR3: CASSLTGAANEKLFF.

The chain carries TRBV18 and TRBJ1-1; lacking DNA, the TRBD1 call made by TCRdb goes unchecked. The CDR3 is 16 amino acids. CDR1 and CDR2 from the germline V gene are KGHSH and LQKENI. CDR3 protein: CASSPRAWDPNTEAFF.

This CDR3 reads CASSWQGYEQYF. The chain joins TRBV6-2 or TRBV6-3 to TRBJ2-7; with no DNA, the TCRdb D assignment of TRBD1 cannot be verified. CDR1 is MNHEY, CDR2 SVGEGT, per germline. The CDR3 runs to 12 residues.

The chain employs TRBV10-3 and TRBJ2-3; checking the TCRdb D call of TRBD2 is not possible without DNA. Germline-derived CDR1 and CDR2 are ENHRY and SYGVKD. This CDR3 comprises 14 residues. CDR3 sequence: CAITREGSLDTQYF.

This chain joins TRBV7-2 and TRBJ2-2; checking the TCRdb D call of TRBD2 is not possible without DNA. This CDR3 spans 16 amino acids. Germline V lookup: CDR1 SGHTA, CDR2 FQGNSA. The CDR3 loop reads CASSPQGGRNTGELFF.

The chain recombines TRBV12-3 or TRBV12-4 with TRBJ1-4. The CDR3 has 14 residues. The CDR3 is CASIAGATNEKLFF.

J is TRBJ2-7 and V is TRBV20-1; the TCRdb D gene call, TRBD2, has no DNA to confirm it. Germline V gives CDR1 DFQATT, CDR2 SNEGSKA (reference sequence). This CDR3 comprises 13 residues. The CDR3: CSARVEGRDEQYF.

The chain carries TRBV7-9 and TRBJ2-2; TCRdb names TRBD1, which stays unverified in the absence of DNA. The CDR3 is made up of 13 amino acids. In germline, CDR1 is SEHNR, CDR2 FQNEAQ (reference sequence). This chain's CDR3 is CASGQGSTGELFF.

The chain joins TRBV5-1 to TRBJ1-2; with no DNA, the TCRdb D assignment of TRBD1 cannot be verified. This CDR3 region has 15 residues. Germline CDR1 SGHRS, CDR2 YFSETQ. The CDR3: CASSFGGGINYGYTF. The complete variable domain, with remaining parts taken from reference TRBV5-1 and TRBJ1-2, reads KAGVTQTPRYLIKTRGQQVTLSCSPISGHRSVSWYQQTPGQGLQFLFEYFSETQRNKGNFPGRFSGRQFSNSRSEMNVSTLELGDSALYLCASSFGGGINYGYTFGSGTRLTVV.

The chain couples TRBV5-1 to TRBJ2-3. Germline assignment: CDR1 SGHRS and CDR2 YFSETQ. The CDR3 length is 13 residues. The CDR3 sequence: CASSVFTTDTQYF. The whole variable domain, remainder taken from reference TRBV5-1 and TRBJ2-3, is KAGVTQTPRYLIKTRGQQVTLSCSPISGHRSVSWYQQTPGQGLQFLFEYFSETQRNKGNFPGRFSGRQFSNSRSEMNVSTLELGDSALYLCASSVFTTDTQYFGPGTRLTVL.

The CDR3 is CASSQGASYGYTF. J is TRBJ1-2 and V is TRBV3-1. The CDR3 has 13 residues. The germline V gene has CDR1 LGHDT and CDR2 YNNKEL (reference sequence).

This chain connects TRBV20-1 to TRBJ2-5; the D gene TCRdb calls, TRBD2, cannot be checked with no DNA. CDR3 length: 13 residues. Germline CDR1 and CDR2: DFQATT and SNEGSKA (reference sequence). CDR3: CSAREAGAGTQYF.